Here is one TCR beta chain with its context. The antigen is unknown. This CDR3 is built from 14 residues. With 8 bases clipped from V and 8 bases from J, the junction kept 13 bases outside the gene matches. Germline V gene sequence: CDR1 MNHNS, CDR2 SASEGT. These data originate in a study of T cells in Graves' hyperthyroidism and ophthalmopathy. Study information: Peripheral blood samples were taken at initial diagnosis, prior to any treatment.

TCR beta CDR3 regions were amplified from RNA. HTBI primers were used for first-round RT-PCR of the TCR CDR3. TCRdb processed the multiplex PCR reads anew with MiXCR; each CDR3 protein has one entry. The sample comprises a few hundred thousand distinct CDR3 sequences, roughly 16% of which are singletons, and roughly 3.4% rests with the top ten. Findings and caveats of the study: Model predictions of ophthalmopathy came a median 6.5 months before onset.

The sample was blood. This chain uses TRBV6-1 with TRBJ2-7; TRBD1 matches 9 bases. The TCR comes from a woman in her 40s with Graves' ophthalmopathy. CDR3 protein: CASPLGTGISKQYF. The CDR3 DNA sequence: TGTGCCAGCCCCCTTGGGACAGGGATTTCGAAGCAGTACTTC.